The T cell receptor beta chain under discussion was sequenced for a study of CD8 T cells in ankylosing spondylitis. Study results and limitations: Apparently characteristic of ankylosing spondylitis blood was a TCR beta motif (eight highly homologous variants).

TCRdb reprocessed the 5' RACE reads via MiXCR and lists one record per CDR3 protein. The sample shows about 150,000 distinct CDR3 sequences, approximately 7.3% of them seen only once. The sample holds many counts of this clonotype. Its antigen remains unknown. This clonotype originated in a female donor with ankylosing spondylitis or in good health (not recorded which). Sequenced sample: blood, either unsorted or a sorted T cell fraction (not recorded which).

The CDR3 DNA reads TGCGCCAGCAGCTACCGGACGGCGAACACTGAAGCTTTCTTT. As protein: CASSYRTANTEAFF. The V and J genes are TRBV5-1 and TRBJ1-1; D ambiguous. Germline V CDR1 and CDR2: SGHRS, YFSETQ. Trimming left V 3 bases short and J 1 base short, with 10 bases between. The CDR3 runs to 14 residues.